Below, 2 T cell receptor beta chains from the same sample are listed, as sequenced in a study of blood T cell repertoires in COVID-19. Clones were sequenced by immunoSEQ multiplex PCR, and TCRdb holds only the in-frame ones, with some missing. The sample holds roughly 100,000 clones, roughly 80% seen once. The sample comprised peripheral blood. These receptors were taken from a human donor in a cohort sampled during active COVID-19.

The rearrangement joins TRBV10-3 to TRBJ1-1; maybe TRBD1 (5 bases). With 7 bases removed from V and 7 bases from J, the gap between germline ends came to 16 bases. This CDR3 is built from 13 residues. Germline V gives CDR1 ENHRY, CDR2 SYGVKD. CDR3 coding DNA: TGTGCCATCAAGGACACCTTAGGAGTTGAAGCTTTCTTT. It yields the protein CAIKDTLGVEAFF.

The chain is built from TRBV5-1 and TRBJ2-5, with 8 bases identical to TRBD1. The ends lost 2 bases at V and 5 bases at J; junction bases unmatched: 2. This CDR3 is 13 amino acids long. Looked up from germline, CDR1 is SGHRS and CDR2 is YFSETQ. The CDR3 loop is CASSFRGPETQYF. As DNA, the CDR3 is TGCGCCAGCAGCTTCAGGGGGCCCGAGACCCAGTACTTC.